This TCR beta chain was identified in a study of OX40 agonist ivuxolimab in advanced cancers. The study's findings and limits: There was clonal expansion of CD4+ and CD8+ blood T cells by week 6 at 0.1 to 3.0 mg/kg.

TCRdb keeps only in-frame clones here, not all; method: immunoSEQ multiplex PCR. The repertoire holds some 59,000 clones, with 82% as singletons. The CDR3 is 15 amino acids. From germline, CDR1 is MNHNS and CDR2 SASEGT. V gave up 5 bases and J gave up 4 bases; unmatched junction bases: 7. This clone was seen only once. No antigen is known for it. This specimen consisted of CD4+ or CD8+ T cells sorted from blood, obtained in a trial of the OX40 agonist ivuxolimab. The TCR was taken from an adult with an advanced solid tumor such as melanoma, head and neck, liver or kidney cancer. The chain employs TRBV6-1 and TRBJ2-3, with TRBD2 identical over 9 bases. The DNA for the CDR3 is TGTGCCAGCAGTATAGCGGGAGTTCGGGCAGATACGCAGTATTTT. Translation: CASSIAGVRADTQYF.